Here is one T cell receptor (beta chain) with its context. V was clipped by 8 bases and J by 3 bases; unmatched bases: 8. The CDR3 is made up of 14 amino acids. Germline lookup yields CDR1 MNHNY and CDR2 SVGAGI (reference sequence). The data were obtained in a study of blood T cell repertoires in COVID-19. The overall study: The United States, Italy and Spain were the sources of the acute and convalescent COVID-19 samples. Sample material is recorded as cDNA or gDNA derived from T cells, B-cell-depleted T cells, or PBMCs.

How the authors handled the data: Amplified reference gene primers provided the basis for estimating nucleated cell counts. TCRdb's table, derived via immunoSEQ multiplex PCR, lists solely in-frame clones and lacks some. That table is the source of V, J and clone size, and D and trimming were worked out from the DNA. The sample consists of around 140,000 clones, roughly 84% of them appearing once. Material for sequencing was peripheral blood. The source is a woman aged 60-70 years with acute or convalescent COVID-19. The chain has TRBV6-6 and TRBJ2-7; 9 bases are a match to TRBD2. CDR3 DNA: TGTGCCAGCCGGCCCAGCGGGGGGCGCTACGAGCAGTACTTC. Protein: CASRPSGGRYEQYF.